The clone carrying this T cell receptor beta chain was recorded a few times. Its antigen is not identified. CDR1 and CDR2 (germline): SEHNR, FQNEAQ (reference sequence). This CDR3 spans 15 amino acids. The trim removed 5 bases at V and 3 bases at J, leaving 8 bases unmatched. The authors sorted CD4+ and CD8+ T cells from PBMCs. The data are from a study of CD8+ T cells in alopecia areata. General study findings and limits: Scalp samples also yield sequences from resident alphabeta T cells of normal skin. Possibly because of HLA-related factors, TCR sharing was less clear across patients than in mice. For lesional scalp, especially alopecia totalis/universalis, clonality was higher than in normal scalp.

Investigators isolated RNA and reverse transcribed it into cDNA to act as the sequencing template. Clones were sequenced by immunoSEQ multiplex PCR, and TCRdb holds only the in-frame ones, with some missing. The table has some 100,000 clones, 55% to 80% seen once. The chain recombines TRBV7-9 with TRBJ2-3, with 7 bases aligning to TRBD2. Sequencing used CD4+ T cells sorted from blood. The sequence was collected from a human donor in good health. CDR3 in amino acids: CASSPQLAKTDTQYF. DNA for the CDR3: TGTGCCAGCAGCCCGCAACTAGCGAAGACAGATACGCAGTATTTT.